Shown below are 31 T cell receptor beta chains from a single sample sequenced in a study of cytotoxic CD8 clonotypes in ibrutinib-treated CLL. The protocol was immunoSEQ multiplex PCR, while the TCRdb copy is restricted to in-frame clones and leaves out a portion. This table holds 25,000 to 30,000 clones, 55% to 70% found once. Sequenced here: PBMCs, sampled after 24 months of ibrutinib treatment. The receptors stem from a human donor with chronic lymphocytic leukemia.

CDR3 amino acids: CASSSPYTGELFF. CDR3 sequence (DNA): TGTGCCAGTAGTTCCCCTTACACCGGGGAGCTGTTTTTT. The V gene is TRBV19, the J gene TRBJ2-2; no clear D. Germline CDR1 is LNHDA and CDR2 is SQIVND (reference sequence). Trimming removed 5 bases at V and 3 bases at J, with 7 bases between. The CDR3 totals 13 residues. The complete variable domain, with remaining parts taken from reference TRBV19 and TRBJ2-2, reads DGGITQSPKYLFRKEGQNVTLSCEQNLNHDAMYWYRQDPGQGLRLIYYSQIVNDFQKGDIAEGYSVSREKKESFPLTVTSAQKNPTAFYLCASSSPYTGELFFGEGSRLTVL.

This clone turned up a few times. The chain recombines TRBV9 with TRBJ1-2; 8 bases align to TRBD1. Germline V gene sequence: CDR1 SGDLS, CDR2 YYNGEE. With 3 bases clipped from V and 0 bases from J, the junction kept 7 bases outside the gene matches. The CDR3 loop spans 16 amino acids. Here the CDR3 reads CASSAQGATPNYGYTF. The CDR3, as DNA: TGTGCCAGCAGCGCTCAGGGGGCAACGCCTAACTATGGCTACACCTTC.

The V call is TRBV11-2, the J call TRBJ2-7; TRBD1 agrees at 7 bases. With 4 bases clipped from V and 7 bases from J, the junction kept 4 bases outside the gene matches. The CDR3 totals 12 residues. The germline CDR1 and CDR2 sequences are SGHAT and FQNNGV. In DNA, the CDR3 is TGTGCCAGCAGCTGGACAGGCAGTGAGCAGTACTTC. The encoded protein is CASSWTGSEQYF.

The chain is built from TRBV30 and TRBJ2-1, with a tentative D call TRBD1 (6 bases). The germline V gene has CDR1 GTSNPN and CDR2 SVGIG (reference sequence). V lost 7 bases, J lost 0 bases, and 16 bases lay in between. CDR3 length: 15 amino acids. CDR3 DNA sequence: TGTGCCTCTAGATCCGGGACAATCTCCTACAATGAGCAGTTCTTC. Translation gives CASRSGTISYNEQFF. The whole variable domain, remainder taken from reference TRBV30 and TRBJ2-1, is SQTIHQWPATLVQPVGSPLSLECTVEGTSNPNLYWYRQAAGRGLQLLFYSVGIGQISSEVPQNLSASRPQDRQFILSSKKLLLSDSGFYLCASRSGTISYNEQFFGPGTRLTVL.

J is TRBJ2-7 and V is TRBV9; 9 positions agree with TRBD1. Germline-derived CDR1 and CDR2 are SGDLS and YYNGEE. This CDR3 has 15 amino acids. J was trimmed by 3 bases and V by 3 bases; bases with no gene match: 7. CDR3 sequence reads: CASSASGTGSYEQYF. In DNA, the CDR3 is TGTGCCAGCAGCGCGTCCGGGACAGGGAGCTACGAGCAGTACTTC.

The CDR3 DNA sequence: TGTGCCAGTAGTATAGGCCTAGCGGGGCCCTGGGAGACCCAGTACTTC. Protein sequence: CASSIGLAGPWETQYF. This chain uses TRBV19 with TRBJ2-5; 9 bases are a match to TRBD2. CDR1 and CDR2 from the germline V gene are LNHDA and SQIVND (reference sequence). Trimming removed 1 base from V and 5 bases from J; junction bases left unmatched: 8. The CDR3 is 16 amino acids.

V and J are TRBV27 and TRBJ2-3; D possibly corresponds to TRBD2 (5 bases). The length of the CDR3 is 15 residues. Germline CDR1 and CDR2: MNHEY and SMNVEV (reference sequence). Trimming took 5 bases from V and 2 from J, leaving 14 bases between them. This chain's CDR3 is CASSPLGSLTDTQYF. In DNA, the CDR3 is TGTGCCAGCAGTCCTCTTGGGAGCCTCACAGATACGCAGTATTTT.

This clone showed up just once. The CDR3 nucleotides are TGTGCCAGCAGTTTATCGGACAGGGCACGACAGCCCCAGCATTTT. It translates to CASSLSDRARQPQHF. This chain joins TRBV28 and TRBJ1-5; 8 bases line up with TRBD1. J gave up 7 bases and V 1 base, and 6 bases lay outside the gene matches. Germline assignment: CDR1 MDHEN and CDR2 SYDVKM. There are 15 residues in the CDR3.

The J gene is TRBJ2-7, the V gene TRBV6-1, with a tentative D call TRBD2 (6 bases). The length of the CDR3 is 13 residues. V was trimmed by 6 bases and J by 0 bases, leaving 9 bases between them. Per germline, CDR1 MNHNS and CDR2 SASEGT. The DNA of the CDR3 is TGTGCCAGCAGAGCCGGGAGCTCCTACGAGCAGTACTTC. Protein: CASRAGSSYEQYF.

This clone was seen many times. The chain is built from TRBV28 and TRBJ2-7; 7 nucleotides match TRBD1. This CDR3 is 11 amino acids long. The V segment lost 10 bases and the J segment 6 bases; nucleotides outside the gene matches: 6. Germline V gene lookup returns CDR1 MDHEN and CDR2 SYDVKM. The CDR3: CAMGQPPEQYF. CDR3 coding DNA: TGTGCCATGGGACAGCCCCCCGAGCAGTACTTC.

The chain recombines TRBV6-1 with TRBJ1-5, with D perhaps TRBD1 (5 bases). The germline gives CDR1 MNHNS, CDR2 SASEGT. Trimming left V 7 bases short and J 6 bases short, with 19 bases between. The CDR3 contains 15 residues. CDR3 residues: CASMGTGGIGQPQHF. For the CDR3, the DNA is TGTGCCAGCATGGGGACGGGAGGGATCGGTCAGCCCCAGCATTTT.

The V gene is TRBV11-2, the J gene TRBJ1-5, with 10 bases matching TRBD1. Trimming removed 4 bases from V and 3 bases from J; junction bases left unmatched: 3. The CDR3 is 15 amino acids. In germline, CDR1 is SGHAT, CDR2 FQNNGV. The CDR3 reads CASSSGQGNNQPQHF. The CDR3 region has the DNA TGTGCCAGCAGCTCGGGACAGGGGAACAATCAGCCCCAGCATTTT.

The chain employs TRBV28 and TRBJ1-2; a weak D match, TRBD1 (5 bases). This CDR3 contains 14 residues. Germline V gives CDR1 MDHEN, CDR2 SYDVKM. V lost 2 bases to trimming and J lost 7 bases, with 14 bases between them. CDR3 amino acids: CASSLLAGRGGYTF. The DNA of the CDR3 is TGTGCCAGCAGTTTACTTGCGGGGCGGGGTGGCTACACCTTC.

Remarks on this clone: Distinct nucleotide sequences in the sample also encode this CDR3. The rearrangement links TRBV10-3 to TRBJ1-3, with D uncertain. V was pared by 0 bases and J by 4 bases, with 4 bases between. There are 13 residues in the CDR3. The germline V gene encodes CDR1 ENHRY and CDR2 SYGVKD. CDR3 in DNA: TGTGCCATCAGTGAGTCGTCAGGAAACACCATATATTTT. The encoded protein is CAISESSGNTIYF.

This sequence joins TRBV7-9 and TRBJ2-5, with unresolved D. The germline gives CDR1 SEHNR, CDR2 FQNEAQ (reference sequence). The V gene lost 1 base and the J gene lost 5 bases, with 11 bases spanning the gap. The CDR3 totals 14 residues. CDR3 nucleotide sequence: TGTGCCAGCAGCTTAGGGCTGGGTGGGGAGACCCAGTACTTC. Its protein is CASSLGLGGETQYF.

This clone was counted ten times or more. This chain uses TRBV7-6 with TRBJ2-7, with TRBD1 as a possible D gene (5 bases). CDR3 size: 16 residues. Germline lookup yields CDR1 SGHVS and CDR2 FNYEAQ. V was clipped by 7 bases and J by 2 bases, with 21 bases between them. In DNA form, the CDR3 reads TGTGCCAGCACCCTCTCGGACATCCTGACTCCCTACGAGCAGTACTTC. The encoded protein is CASTLSDILTPYEQYF. Using reference TRBV7-6 and TRBJ2-7 for the parts outside the CDR3, the full variable domain is GAGVSQSPRYKVTKRGQDVALRCDPISGHVSLYWYRQALGQGPEFLTYFNYEAQQDKSGLPNDRFSAERPEGSISTLTIQRTEQRDSAMYRCASTLSDILTPYEQYFGPGTRLTVT.

Comment on this clone: At one end, the junction sequence differs from germline, possibly due to a read error. This chain joins TRBV7-9 and TRBJ1-1, with unresolved D. This CDR3 contains 12 residues. Germline loops: CDR1 SEHNR, CDR2 FQNEAQ (reference sequence). The CDR3 DNA reads TGTGCCAGCAGATTAGCCCCGGGGAGGGCTTTCTTT. Translated: CASRLAPGRAFF.

This clone was recorded once. The genes are TRBV13 and TRBJ2-3; 8 positions match TRBD2. The germline V gene has CDR1 PRHDT and CDR2 FYEKMQ (reference sequence). The CDR3 runs 15 residues. With V trimmed by 1 base and J by 8 bases, 8 bases remained unmatched. The CDR3 nucleotides read TGTGCCAGCAGCTTAGTACTCGGGGGGGCGGGTACGCAGTATTTT. Its protein product is CASSLVLGGAGTQYF.

This clone qualifies as hyperexpanded. V usage is TRBV5-8 and J usage is TRBJ2-3; D could derive from TRBD1 or TRBD2 (5 bases each). Trimming took off 0 bases at V and 3 bases at J, with 11 bases between the two ends. Germline CDR1 reads SGHTS; CDR2 reads YDEGEE. The CDR3 length is 15 residues. The CDR3 DNA follows: TGTGCCAGCAGCTTGGGGTCCTGGGGGACAGATACGCAGTATTTT. This translates into CASSLGSWGTDTQYF.

This clone is a singleton in its sample. The chain recombines TRBV30 with TRBJ1-1; D remains unclear. The germline CDR1 and CDR2 sequences are GTSNPN and SVGIG (reference sequence). Trimming removed 0 bases at V and 6 bases at J, with 8 bases between. The CDR3 sequence is 12 residues long. The CDR3 loop is CAWSVSGAEAFF. CDR3 sequence (DNA): TGTGCCTGGAGTGTAAGCGGCGCTGAAGCTTTCTTT.

This clone was found a few times. This sequence joins TRBV2 and TRBJ2-7, with 7 bases that match TRBD2. Trimming removed 4 bases from V and 5 bases from J; junction bases left unmatched: 2. This CDR3 is built from 12 residues. Germline V gives CDR1 SNHLY, CDR2 FYNNEI. The CDR3 nucleotides read TGTGCCAGCAGTGGGACTAGGGACGAGCAGTACTTC. Amino acid sequence: CASSGTRDEQYF.

This clone occurred many times. Here the CDR3 DNA reads TGTGCCAGCAGTGACTCGGCTTCAGCAGGGGGTGAGCAGTTCTTC. It codes for CASSDSASAGGEQFF. The V call is TRBV6-4, the J call TRBJ2-1; TRBD1 matches 7 bases. Germline V lookup: CDR1 MRHNA, CDR2 SNTAGT. The CDR3 consists of 15 residues. V dropped 0 bases and J dropped 9; count of bases not matched to a gene: 8.

V gene TRBV5-1 combines with J gene TRBJ1-1; D not resolved. CDR3 length: 14 residues. V lost 4 bases and J lost 4, with 14 bases in between. Germline CDR1 reads SGHRS; CDR2 reads YFSETQ. The CDR3 sequence is CASSGRDTLTEAFF. CDR3 DNA: TGCGCCAGCAGCGGACGGGATACACTCACTGAAGCTTTCTTT. Combining the CDR3 with reference TRBV5-1 and TRBJ1-1 gives the whole variable domain KAGVTQTPRYLIKTRGQQVTLSCSPISGHRSVSWYQQTPGQGLQFLFEYFSETQRNKGNFPGRFSGRQFSNSRSEMNVSTLELGDSALYLCASSGRDTLTEAFFGQGTRLTVV.

The gene calls are TRBV6-1 and TRBJ2-7, with unresolved D. Germline-derived CDR1 and CDR2 are MNHNS and SASEGT. Deletions cut 4 bases from V and 3 bases from J, with 19 bases between. CDR3 size: 16 residues. The CDR3: CASSVEERGPSYEQYF. CDR3 DNA sequence: TGTGCCAGCAGTGTTGAGGAACGAGGCCCAAGCTACGAGCAGTACTTC.

This clone was observed a handful of times. This chain connects TRBV9 to TRBJ2-2; 9 positions agree with TRBD2. The CDR3 extends over 16 amino acids. Germline lookup yields CDR1 SGDLS and CDR2 YYNGEE. V shed 0 bases, J shed 1 base, and the junction held 1 base outside the gene matches. The CDR3 bases are TGTGCCAGCAGCGTAGAAGCGGGGGGGAACACCGGGGAGCTGTTTTTT. It translates to CASSVEAGGNTGELFF.

This rearrangement joins TRBV19 to TRBJ2-2, with TRBD2 identical over 9 bases. The V gene's germline CDR1 is LNHDA and CDR2 SQIVND (reference sequence). The junction had 9 bases not matched to a gene; V was cut back by 6 bases and J by 4 bases. The CDR3 spans 16 residues. The CDR3 DNA reads as TGTGCCAGTAGCTTTGGAGCGGGGGGTACCACCGGGGAGCTGTTTTTT. Encoded protein: CASSFGAGGTTGELFF.

The chain recombines TRBV7-2 with TRBJ1-2, with a weak D call TRBD1 (6 bases). Germline-derived CDR1 and CDR2 are SGHTA and FQGNSA. Trimming took off 6 bases at V and 1 base at J, with 9 bases between the two ends. The CDR3 is 13 amino acids. CDR3 protein: CASSYRDNYGYTF. The CDR3 DNA is TGTGCCAGCAGTTACAGGGATAACTATGGCTACACCTTC.

DNA of the CDR3: TGTGCCAGCAGCTCCGGGACTAGCGGGGCACCCCAGTTGGAGACCCAGTACTTC. Protein: CASSSGTSGAPQLETQYF. The V call is TRBV7-9, the J call TRBJ2-5; 13 bases align to TRBD2. The CDR3 has 18 amino acids. V was clipped by 4 bases and J by 5 bases; unmatched bases: 13. Per the germline V gene, CDR1 is SEHNR and CDR2 is FQNEAQ (reference sequence).

This chain connects TRBV4-1 to TRBJ2-3; D not certain. Deletions cut 1 base from V and 6 bases from J, with 14 bases between. Germline loops: CDR1 MGHRA, CDR2 YSYEKL. The CDR3 contains 15 residues. The CDR3 reads CASSQVPGRGDTQYF. The DNA of the CDR3 is TGCGCCAGCAGCCAAGTCCCAGGTCGTGGCGATACGCAGTATTTT.

This clone was seen a handful of times. DNA of the CDR3: TGCAGCGTTGAACGCAGGTCAGAGACCCAGTACTTC. As protein: CSVERRSETQYF. The genes are TRBV29-1 and TRBJ2-5, with D unresolved. V lost 2 bases and J lost 4, with 8 bases in between. This CDR3 contains 12 residues. Germline lookup yields CDR1 SQVTM and CDR2 ANQGSEA.

The rearrangement links TRBV7-8 to TRBJ2-7; 8 nucleotides agree with TRBD1. Trimming removed 4 bases from V and 3 bases from J; junction bases left unmatched: 2. Germline V gene lookup returns CDR1 SGHVS and CDR2 FQNEAQ. The CDR3 loop spans 13 amino acids. The CDR3 sequence is CASSSGQDYEQYF. DNA of the CDR3: TGTGCCAGCAGCTCGGGACAGGACTACGAGCAGTACTTC.